At least ten counts were recorded for the clone carrying this T cell receptor beta chain. TCRdb re-derived calls from the 5' RACE reads in MiXCR, one entry per CDR3 protein. Here the sample spans around 1.7 million distinct CDR3 sequences, about 30% being singletons. The sample is drawn from a study of identical twins. Germline-derived CDR1 and CDR2 are SEHNR and FQNEAQ (reference sequence). Between the trimmed V and J ends, which lost 1 base and 3 bases, there was a span of 12 bases. The CDR3 is 15 amino acids. The clonotype was recovered from a newborn girl in good health. The chain joins TRBV7-9 to TRBJ1-2; weak D call: TRBD1 (5 bases). Material: cord blood. The DNA of the CDR3 is TGTGCCAGCAGCTTAGGCTCCAGGGAATACTATGGCTACACCTTC. Residues: CASSLGSREYYGYTF.